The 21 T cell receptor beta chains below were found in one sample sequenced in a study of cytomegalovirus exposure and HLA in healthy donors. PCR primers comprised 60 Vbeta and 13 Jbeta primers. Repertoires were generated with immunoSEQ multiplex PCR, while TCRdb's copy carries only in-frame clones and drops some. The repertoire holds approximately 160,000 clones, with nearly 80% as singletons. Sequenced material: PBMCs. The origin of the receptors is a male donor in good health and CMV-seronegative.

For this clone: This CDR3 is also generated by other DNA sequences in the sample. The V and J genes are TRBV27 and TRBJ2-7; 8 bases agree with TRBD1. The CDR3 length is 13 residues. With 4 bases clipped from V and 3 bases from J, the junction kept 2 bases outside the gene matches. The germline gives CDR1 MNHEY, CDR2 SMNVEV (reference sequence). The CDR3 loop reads CASSSGTGYEQYF. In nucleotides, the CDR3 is TGTGCCAGCAGTTCCGGGACAGGCTACGAGCAGTACTTC.

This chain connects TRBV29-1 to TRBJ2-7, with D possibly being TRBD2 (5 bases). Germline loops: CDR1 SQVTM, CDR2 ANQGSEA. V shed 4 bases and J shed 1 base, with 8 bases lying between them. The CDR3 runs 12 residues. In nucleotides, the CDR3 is TGCAGCGTTGTGGAGGATTCCTACGAGCAGTACTTC. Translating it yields CSVVEDSYEQYF.

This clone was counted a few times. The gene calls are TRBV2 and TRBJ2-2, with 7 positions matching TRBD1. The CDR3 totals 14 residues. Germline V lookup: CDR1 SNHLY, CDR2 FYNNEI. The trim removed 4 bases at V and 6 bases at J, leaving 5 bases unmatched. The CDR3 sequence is CASSVRDRAGELFF. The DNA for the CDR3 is TGTGCCAGCAGTGTGAGAGACAGGGCCGGGGAGCTGTTTTTT.

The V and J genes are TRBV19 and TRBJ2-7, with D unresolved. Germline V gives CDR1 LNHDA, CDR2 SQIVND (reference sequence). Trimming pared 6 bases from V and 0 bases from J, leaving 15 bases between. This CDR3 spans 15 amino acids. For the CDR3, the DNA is TGTGCCAGTAGCCCTCTTGCAGGTCTCTCCTACGAGCAGTACTTC. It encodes CASSPLAGLSYEQYF.

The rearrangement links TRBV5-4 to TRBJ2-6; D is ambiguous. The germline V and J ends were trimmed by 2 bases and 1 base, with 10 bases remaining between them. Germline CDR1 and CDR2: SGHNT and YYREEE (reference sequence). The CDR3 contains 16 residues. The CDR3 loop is CASSLSPRSGANVLTF. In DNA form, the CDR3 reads TGTGCCAGCAGCTTATCTCCCAGGTCTGGGGCCAACGTCCTGACTTTC.

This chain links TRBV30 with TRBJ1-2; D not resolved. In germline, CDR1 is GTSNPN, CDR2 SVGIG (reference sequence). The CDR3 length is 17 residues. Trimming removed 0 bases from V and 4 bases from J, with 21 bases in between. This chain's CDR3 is CAWSVPFLRARTYGYTF. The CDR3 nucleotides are TGTGCCTGGAGTGTACCCTTCCTGAGGGCCCGGACCTATGGCTACACCTTC.

The CDR3, as DNA: TGTGCCAGCAGTCGGGACAGGGAGGGATATGGTGGCTACACCTTC. This translates into CASSRDREGYGGYTF. The gene calls are TRBV6-5 and TRBJ1-2; 9 bases map to TRBD1. The CDR3 has 15 amino acids. With 5 bases clipped from V and 7 bases from J, the junction kept 11 bases outside the gene matches. Germline loops: CDR1 MNHEY, CDR2 SVGAGI.

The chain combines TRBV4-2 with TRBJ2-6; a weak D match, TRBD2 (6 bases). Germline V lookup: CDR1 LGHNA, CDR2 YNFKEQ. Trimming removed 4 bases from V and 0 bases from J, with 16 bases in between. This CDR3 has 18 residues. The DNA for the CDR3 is TGTGCCAGCAGCCCCGGAGGGACGGAGAGCTCTGGGGCCAACGTCCTGACTTTC. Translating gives CASSPGGTESSGANVLTF.

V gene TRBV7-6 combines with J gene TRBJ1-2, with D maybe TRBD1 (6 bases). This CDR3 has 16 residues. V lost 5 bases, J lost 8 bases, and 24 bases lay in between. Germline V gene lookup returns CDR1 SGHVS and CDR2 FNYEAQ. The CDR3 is CASSPYPRQGRGGYTF. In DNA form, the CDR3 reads TGTGCCAGCAGCCCGTATCCCCGTCAGGGGCGAGGAGGCTACACCTTC.

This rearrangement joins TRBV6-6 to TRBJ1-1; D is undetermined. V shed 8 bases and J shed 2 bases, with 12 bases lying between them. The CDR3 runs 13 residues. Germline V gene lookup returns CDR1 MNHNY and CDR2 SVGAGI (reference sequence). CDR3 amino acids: CASGNSLNTEAFF. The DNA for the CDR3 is TGTGCCAGCGGTAACAGTCTTAACACTGAAGCTTTCTTT.

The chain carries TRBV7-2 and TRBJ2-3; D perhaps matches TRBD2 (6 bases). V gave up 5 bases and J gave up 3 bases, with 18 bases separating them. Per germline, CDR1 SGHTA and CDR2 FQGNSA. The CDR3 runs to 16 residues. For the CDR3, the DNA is TGTGCCAGCAGCAGCCCGGGGGTCGCAAGGACAGATACGCAGTATTTT. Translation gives CASSSPGVARTDTQYF.

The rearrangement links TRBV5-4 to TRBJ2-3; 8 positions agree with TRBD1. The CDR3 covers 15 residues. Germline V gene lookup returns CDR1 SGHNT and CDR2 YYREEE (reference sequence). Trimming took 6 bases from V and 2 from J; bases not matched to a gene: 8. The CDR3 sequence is CASKAGTGSTDTQYF. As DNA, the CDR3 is TGTGCCAGCAAAGCCGGGACAGGATCCACAGATACGCAGTATTTT.

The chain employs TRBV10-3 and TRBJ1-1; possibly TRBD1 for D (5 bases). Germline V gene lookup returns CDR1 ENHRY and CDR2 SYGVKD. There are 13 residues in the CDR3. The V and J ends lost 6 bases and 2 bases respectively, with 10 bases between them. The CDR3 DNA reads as TGTGCCATCAGGATAGACAGAAACACTGAAGCTTTCTTT. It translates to CAIRIDRNTEAFF.

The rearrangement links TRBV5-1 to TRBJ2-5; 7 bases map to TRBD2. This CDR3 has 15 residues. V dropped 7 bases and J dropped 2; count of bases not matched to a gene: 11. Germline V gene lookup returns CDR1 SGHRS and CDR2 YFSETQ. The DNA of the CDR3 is TGCGCCAGCTCCTGGAACGGCGGGGGACAAGAGACCCAGTACTTC. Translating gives CASSWNGGGQETQYF.

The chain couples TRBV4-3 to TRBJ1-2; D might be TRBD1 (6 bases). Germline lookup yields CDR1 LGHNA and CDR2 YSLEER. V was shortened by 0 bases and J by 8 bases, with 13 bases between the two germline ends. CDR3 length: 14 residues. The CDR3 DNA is TGCGCCAGCAGCCAAGATTCGACAGGCGAAGGCTACACCTTC. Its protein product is CASSQDSTGEGYTF.

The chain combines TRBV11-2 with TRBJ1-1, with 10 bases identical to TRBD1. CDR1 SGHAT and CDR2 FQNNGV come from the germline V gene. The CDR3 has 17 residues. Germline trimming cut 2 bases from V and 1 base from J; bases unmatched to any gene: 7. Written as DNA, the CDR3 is TGTGCCAGCAGCTTATTGGGACAGGGGCCCCAGAACACTGAAGCTTTCTTT. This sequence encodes CASSLLGQGPQNTEAFF. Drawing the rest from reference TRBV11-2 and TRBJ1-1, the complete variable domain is EAGVAQSPRYKIIEKRQSVAFWCNPISGHATLYWYQQILGQGPKLLIQFQNNGVVDDSQLPKDRFSAERLKGVDSTLKIQPAKLEDSAVYLCASSLLGQGPQNTEAFFGQGTRLTVV.

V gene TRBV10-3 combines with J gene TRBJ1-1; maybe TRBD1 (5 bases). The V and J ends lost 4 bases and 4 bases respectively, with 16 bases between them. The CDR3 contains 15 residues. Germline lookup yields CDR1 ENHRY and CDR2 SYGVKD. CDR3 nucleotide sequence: TGTGCCATCAGTGCGGGCGGGGGTGATAGCACTGAAGCTTTCTTT. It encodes CAISAGGGDSTEAFF.

The CDR3 region is CASPTGLDTQYF. Written as DNA, the CDR3 is TGTGCCAGTCCGACCGGACTAGATACGCAGTATTTT. This rearrangement joins TRBV19 to TRBJ2-3, with D perhaps TRBD2 (5 bases). This CDR3 has 12 amino acids. Germline V gene data show CDR1 as LNHDA and CDR2 as SQIVND (reference sequence). V shed 8 bases and J shed 5 bases, with 11 bases lying between them.

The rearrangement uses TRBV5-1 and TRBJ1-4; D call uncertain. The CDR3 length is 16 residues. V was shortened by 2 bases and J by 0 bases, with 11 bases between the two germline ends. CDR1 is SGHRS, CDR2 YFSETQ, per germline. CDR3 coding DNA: TGCGCCAGCAGCTTCGGAACCGCGGCAACTAATGAAAAACTGTTTTTT. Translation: CASSFGTAATNEKLFF.

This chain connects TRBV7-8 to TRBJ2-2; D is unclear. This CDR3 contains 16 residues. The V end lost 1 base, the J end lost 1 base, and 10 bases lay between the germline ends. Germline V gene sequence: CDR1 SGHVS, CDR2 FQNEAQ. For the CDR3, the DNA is TGTGCCAGCAGCTTAGTCCCCAGGCAGAACACCGGGGAGCTGTTTTTT. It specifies CASSLVPRQNTGELFF.

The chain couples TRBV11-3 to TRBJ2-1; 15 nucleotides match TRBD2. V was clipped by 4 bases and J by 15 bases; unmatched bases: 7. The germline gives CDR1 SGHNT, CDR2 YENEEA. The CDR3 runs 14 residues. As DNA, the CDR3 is TGTGCCAGCAGCTCGACGGGACTAGCGGGGGGTACGTTCTTC. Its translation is CASSSTGLAGGTFF.